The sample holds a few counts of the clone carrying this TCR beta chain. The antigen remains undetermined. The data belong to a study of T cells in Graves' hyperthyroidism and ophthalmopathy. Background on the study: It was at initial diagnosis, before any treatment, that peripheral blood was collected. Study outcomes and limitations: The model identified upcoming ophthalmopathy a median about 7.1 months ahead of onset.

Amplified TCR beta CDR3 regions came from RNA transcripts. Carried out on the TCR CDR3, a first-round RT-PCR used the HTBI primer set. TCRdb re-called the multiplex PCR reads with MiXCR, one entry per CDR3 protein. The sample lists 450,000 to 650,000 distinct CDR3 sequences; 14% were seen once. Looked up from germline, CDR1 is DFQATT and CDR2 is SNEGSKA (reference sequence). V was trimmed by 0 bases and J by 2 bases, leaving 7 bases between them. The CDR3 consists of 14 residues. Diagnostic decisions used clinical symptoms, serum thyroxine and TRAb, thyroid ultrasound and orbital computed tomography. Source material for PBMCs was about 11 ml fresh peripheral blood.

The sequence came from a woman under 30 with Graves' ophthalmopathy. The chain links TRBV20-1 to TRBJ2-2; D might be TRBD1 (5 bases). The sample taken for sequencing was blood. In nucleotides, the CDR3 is TGCAGTGCTAGAGACACAGGAAACACCGGGGAGCTGTTTTTT. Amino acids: CSARDTGNTGELFF.